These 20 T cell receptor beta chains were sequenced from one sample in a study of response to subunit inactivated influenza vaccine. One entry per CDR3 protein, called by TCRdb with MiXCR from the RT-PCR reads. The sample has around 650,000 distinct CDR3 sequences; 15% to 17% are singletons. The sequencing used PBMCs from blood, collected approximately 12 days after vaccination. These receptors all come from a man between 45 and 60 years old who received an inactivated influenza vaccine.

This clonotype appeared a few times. DNA of the CDR3: TGTGCCAGCAGCCAAGTACAGTCCCTGAACACTGAAGCTTTCTTT. This codes for CASSQVQSLNTEAFF. The chain is built from TRBV4-2 and TRBJ1-1; no firm D call. V gave up 1 base and J gave up 0 bases, with 9 bases separating them. Germline loops: CDR1 LGHNA, CDR2 YNFKEQ. This CDR3 has 15 amino acids.

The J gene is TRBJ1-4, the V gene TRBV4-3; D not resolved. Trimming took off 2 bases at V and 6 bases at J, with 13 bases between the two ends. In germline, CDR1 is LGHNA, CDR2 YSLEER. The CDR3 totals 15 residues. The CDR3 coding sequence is TGCGCCAGCAGCCAAAGTGGGGTGTTAGATGAAAAACTGTTTTTT. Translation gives CASSQSGVLDEKLFF.

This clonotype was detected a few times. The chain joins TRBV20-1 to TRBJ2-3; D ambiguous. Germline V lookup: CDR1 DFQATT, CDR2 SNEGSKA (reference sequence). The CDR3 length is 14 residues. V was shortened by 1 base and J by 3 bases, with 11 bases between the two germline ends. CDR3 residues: CSARVQVATDTQYF. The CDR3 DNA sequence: TGCAGTGCTAGAGTTCAGGTCGCGACAGATACGCAGTATTTT.

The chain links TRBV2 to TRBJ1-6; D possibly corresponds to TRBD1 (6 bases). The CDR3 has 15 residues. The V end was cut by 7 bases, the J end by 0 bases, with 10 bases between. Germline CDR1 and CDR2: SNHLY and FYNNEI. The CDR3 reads CASKDRSSYNSPLHF. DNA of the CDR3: TGTGCCAGCAAGGACAGAAGCTCCTATAATTCACCCCTCCACTTT.

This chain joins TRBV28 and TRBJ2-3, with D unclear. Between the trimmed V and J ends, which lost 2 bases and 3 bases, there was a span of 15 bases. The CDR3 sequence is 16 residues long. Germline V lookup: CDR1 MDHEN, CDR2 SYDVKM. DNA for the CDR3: TGTGCCAGCAGTTTAGTACCCAATCTGCCTACAGATACGCAGTATTTT. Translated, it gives CASSLVPNLPTDTQYF.

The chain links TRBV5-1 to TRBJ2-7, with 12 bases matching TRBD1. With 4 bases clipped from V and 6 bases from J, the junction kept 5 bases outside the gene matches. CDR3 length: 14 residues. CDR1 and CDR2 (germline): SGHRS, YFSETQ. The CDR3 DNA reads TGCGCCAGCAGCACCGGGACAGGGGGCGGCGAGCAGTACTTC. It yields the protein CASSTGTGGGEQYF.

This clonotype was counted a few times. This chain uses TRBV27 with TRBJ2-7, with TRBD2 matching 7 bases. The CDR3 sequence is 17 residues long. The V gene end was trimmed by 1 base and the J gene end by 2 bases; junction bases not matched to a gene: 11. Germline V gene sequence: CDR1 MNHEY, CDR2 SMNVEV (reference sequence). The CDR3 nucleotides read TGTGCCAGCAGTTTATGGGGACTATCCGCATCCCCCTACGAGCAGTACTTC. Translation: CASSLWGLSASPYEQYF.

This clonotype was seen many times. DNA of the CDR3: TGTGCCAGCAGCTTACTAACGGGAGTAGGCTACGAGCAGTACTTC. Amino acid sequence: CASSLLTGVGYEQYF. The chain links TRBV7-9 to TRBJ2-7; TRBD2 is a possible D gene (6 bases). The CDR3 totals 15 residues. Per the germline V gene, CDR1 is SEHNR and CDR2 is FQNEAQ (reference sequence). V was trimmed by 2 bases and J by 3 bases, leaving 14 bases between them.

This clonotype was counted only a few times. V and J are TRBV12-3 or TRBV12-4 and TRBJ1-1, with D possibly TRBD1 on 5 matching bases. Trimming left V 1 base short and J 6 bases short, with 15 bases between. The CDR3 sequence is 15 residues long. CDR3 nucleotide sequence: TGTGCCAGCAGTTTAGAGGGCAGGGTGGGACCTGAAGCTTTCTTT. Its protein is CASSLEGRVGPEAFF.

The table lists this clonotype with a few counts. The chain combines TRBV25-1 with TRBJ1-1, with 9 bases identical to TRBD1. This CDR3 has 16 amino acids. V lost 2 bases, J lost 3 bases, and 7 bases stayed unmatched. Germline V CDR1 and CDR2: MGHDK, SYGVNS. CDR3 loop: CASSEHTQGAYTEAFF. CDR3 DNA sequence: TGTGCCAGCAGTGAACATACACAGGGGGCCTACACTGAAGCTTTCTTT.

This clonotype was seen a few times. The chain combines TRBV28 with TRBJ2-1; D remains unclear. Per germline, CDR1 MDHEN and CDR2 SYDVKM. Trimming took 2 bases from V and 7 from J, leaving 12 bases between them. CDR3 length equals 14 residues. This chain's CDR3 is CASSLPVPSNEQFF. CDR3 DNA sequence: TGTGCCAGCAGTTTACCGGTCCCCAGTAATGAGCAGTTCTTC.

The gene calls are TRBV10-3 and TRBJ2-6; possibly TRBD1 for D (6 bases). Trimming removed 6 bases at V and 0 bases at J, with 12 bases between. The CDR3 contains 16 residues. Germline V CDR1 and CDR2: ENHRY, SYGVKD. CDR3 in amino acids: CAISPGQNSGANVLTF. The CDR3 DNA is TGTGCCATCAGCCCTGGACAGAACTCTGGGGCCAACGTCCTGACTTTC.

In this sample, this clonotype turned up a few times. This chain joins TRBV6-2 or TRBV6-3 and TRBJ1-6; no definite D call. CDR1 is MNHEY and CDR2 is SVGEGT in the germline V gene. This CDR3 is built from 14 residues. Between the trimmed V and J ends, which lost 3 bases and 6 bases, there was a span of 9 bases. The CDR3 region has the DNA TGTGCCAGCAGTTATTTACCGGGTAATTCACCCCTCCACTTT. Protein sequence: CASSYLPGNSPLHF.

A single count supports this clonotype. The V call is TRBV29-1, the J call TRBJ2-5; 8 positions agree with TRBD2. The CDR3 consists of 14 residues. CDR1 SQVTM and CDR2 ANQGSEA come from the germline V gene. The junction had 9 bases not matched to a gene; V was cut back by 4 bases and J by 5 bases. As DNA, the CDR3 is TGCAGCGTTGGGAGAGCGGGGGTTCCTGAGACCCAGTACTTC. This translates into CSVGRAGVPETQYF.

CDR3: CSAWENEQFF. CDR3 DNA: TGCAGTGCTTGGGAAAATGAGCAGTTCTTC. This chain joins TRBV20-1 and TRBJ2-1, with unresolved D. Germline CDR1 is DFQATT and CDR2 is SNEGSKA (reference sequence). CDR3 length equals 10 residues. The V and J ends lost 5 bases and 7 bases respectively, with 6 bases between them.

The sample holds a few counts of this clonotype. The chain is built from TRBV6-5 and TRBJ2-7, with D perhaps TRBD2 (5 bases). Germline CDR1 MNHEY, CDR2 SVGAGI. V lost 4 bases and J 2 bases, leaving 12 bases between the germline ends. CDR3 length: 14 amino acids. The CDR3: CASSFRVEAYEQYF. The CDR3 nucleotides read TGTGCCAGCAGTTTTCGTGTGGAGGCCTACGAGCAGTACTTC.

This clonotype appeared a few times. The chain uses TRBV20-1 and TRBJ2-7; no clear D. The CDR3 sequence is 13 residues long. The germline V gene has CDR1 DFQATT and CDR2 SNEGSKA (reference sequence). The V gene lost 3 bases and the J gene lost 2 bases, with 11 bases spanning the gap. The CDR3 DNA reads TGCAGTGCTAGGAGTGGTAGCACCTACGAGCAGTACTTC. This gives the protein CSARSGSTYEQYF.

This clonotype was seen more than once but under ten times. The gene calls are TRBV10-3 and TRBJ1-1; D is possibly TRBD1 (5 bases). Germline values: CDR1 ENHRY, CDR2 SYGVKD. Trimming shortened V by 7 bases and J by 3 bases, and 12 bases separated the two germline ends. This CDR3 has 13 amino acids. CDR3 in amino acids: CAIKRRDDTEAFF. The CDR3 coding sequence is TGTGCCATCAAAAGACGGGACGACACTGAAGCTTTCTTT.

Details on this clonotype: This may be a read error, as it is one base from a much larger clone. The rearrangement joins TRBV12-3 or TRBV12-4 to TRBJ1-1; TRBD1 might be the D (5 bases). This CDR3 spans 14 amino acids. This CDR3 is CASSSLGVNNEAFF. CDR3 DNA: TGTGCCAGCAGTTCCTTGGGGGTGAACAATGAAGCTTTCTTT.

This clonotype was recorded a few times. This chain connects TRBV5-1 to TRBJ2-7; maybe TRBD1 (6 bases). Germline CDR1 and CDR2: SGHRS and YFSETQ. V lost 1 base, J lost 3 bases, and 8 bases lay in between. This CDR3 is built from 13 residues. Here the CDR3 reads CASSLTGHYEQYF. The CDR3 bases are TGCGCCAGCAGCTTGACAGGGCACTACGAGCAGTACTTC.